Given below is one T cell receptor (beta chain) in context. This record comes from a study of blood T cell repertoires in COVID-19. Study at large: Whether acute or convalescent, the COVID-19 samples came from the United States, Italy and Spain. PBMCs, B-cell-depleted T cells, or T cells were the source of the cDNA or gDNA that made up the material.

Per the germline V gene, CDR1 is LNHDA and CDR2 is SQIVND (reference sequence). The CDR3 runs 21 residues. Trimming took 5 bases from V and 3 from J; bases not matched to a gene: 21. Source study methods: By means of reference gene primer amplification, nucleated cell counts were estimated. TCRdb keeps only in-frame clones here, not all; method: immunoSEQ multiplex PCR. D and trimming were read from the DNA, whereas the V and J calls and clone size are those reported in that table. Of about 82,000 clones listed, around 78% are singletons. Source material: peripheral blood. The chain combines TRBV19 with TRBJ2-3; TRBD2 agrees at 12 bases. The receptor comes from a man aged 55-75 years with COVID-19, enrolled during active disease. For the CDR3, the DNA is TGTGCCAGTAGTCCTCGCCTCCTAGCGGGAGGGCCTGAGGGAGAAACAGATACGCAGTATTTT. It specifies CASSPRLLAGGPEGETDTQYF.